These 32 T cell receptor beta chains were all obtained from the same sample, sequenced in a study of blood T cell repertoires in COVID-19. Measured with immunoSEQ multiplex PCR; TCRdb has only the in-frame clones, and not every one. The data hold over 300,000 clones, with 75% to 85% observed a single time. The sequencing sample was made of peripheral blood. The origin of the receptors is a human donor in a cohort sampled during active COVID-19.

This clone has just one count. This sequence joins TRBV27 and TRBJ2-7; TRBD2 aligns across 9 bases. CDR1 and CDR2 from the germline V gene are MNHEY and SMNVEV (reference sequence). The V and J ends lost 2 bases and 2 bases, in that order; junction bases with no gene match: 4. The CDR3 length is 15 residues. The CDR3 coding sequence is TGTGCCAGCAGTTTACGTGGCGGGGGGGCCTACGAGCAGTACTTC. Translated: CASSLRGGGAYEQYF.

J is TRBJ1-5 and V is TRBV19; 8 bases are a match to TRBD1. V trimming: 2 bases; J trimming: 8 bases; junction bases outside the gene matches: 8. Germline V gene lookup returns CDR1 LNHDA and CDR2 SQIVND (reference sequence). The CDR3 length is 15 residues. CDR3 in DNA: TGTGCCAGTAGTATACAAGGACAGGGCGTGAAGCCCCAGCATTTT. It codes for CASSIQGQGVKPQHF.

A single count supports this clone. The chain is built from TRBV19 and TRBJ2-7; 7 nucleotides match TRBD1. Germline CDR1 and CDR2: LNHDA and SQIVND (reference sequence). The CDR3 covers 14 residues. V shed 3 bases, J shed 2 bases, and the junction held 4 bases outside the gene matches. CDR3 bases: TGTGCCAGTAGTATCGGCAGGGGGACCTACGAGCAGTACTTC. It encodes CASSIGRGTYEQYF.

The chain couples TRBV2 to TRBJ1-1, with D unclear. V shed 3 bases and J shed 4 bases, with 15 bases lying between them. The CDR3 is 15 residues long. Germline assignment: CDR1 SNHLY and CDR2 FYNNEI. The CDR3 region has the DNA TGTGCCAGCAGTGACTTCGGGGTCCGGAGCACTGAAGCTTTCTTT. Its protein is CASSDFGVRSTEAFF.

The rearrangement uses TRBV11-3 and TRBJ2-7; 10 bases map to TRBD1. Germline CDR1 reads SGHNT; CDR2 reads YENEEA. The V and J ends lost 4 bases and 5 bases, in that order; junction bases with no gene match: 8. This CDR3 has 15 amino acids. The CDR3 sequence is CASSSPGQGNNEQYF. CDR3 DNA: TGTGCCAGCAGCTCGCCGGGACAGGGGAATAACGAGCAGTACTTC.

The gene calls are TRBV3-1 (or the pseudogene TRBV3-2) and TRBJ2-5; TRBD1 is a possible D gene (6 bases). Trimming cost V 5 bases and J 0 bases, with 10 bases left between them. Germline V gene lookup returns CDR1 LGHDT and CDR2 YNNKEL (reference sequence). The CDR3 is made up of 14 amino acids. DNA for the CDR3: TGTGCCAGCAGCAAGACAGGTTACCAAGAGACCCAGTACTTC. It encodes CASSKTGYQETQYF.

The J gene is TRBJ2-2, the V gene TRBV2; a possible D gene is TRBD1 (6 bases). In germline, CDR1 is SNHLY, CDR2 FYNNEI. The V end was cut by 10 bases, the J end by 0 bases, with 12 bases between. The CDR3 is 14 residues long. The chain's CDR3 is CATQDSSNTGELFF. The DNA of the CDR3 is TGTGCCACCCAGGACAGTTCGAACACCGGGGAGCTGTTTTTT.

V gene TRBV6-6 combines with J gene TRBJ2-7; TRBD1 aligns across 7 bases. V shed 6 bases and J 4 bases; nucleotides not matched to a gene: 3. Germline CDR1 is MNHNY and CDR2 is SVGAGI (reference sequence). This CDR3 spans 12 amino acids. CDR3 residues: CASRDRPYEQYF. The CDR3 coding sequence is TGTGCCAGCAGGGACAGGCCGTACGAGCAGTACTTC.

This clone was detected a few times. The V and J genes are TRBV19 and TRBJ1-5, with 11 bases identical to TRBD1. Looked up from germline, CDR1 is LNHDA and CDR2 is SQIVND (reference sequence). Unmatched junction bases numbered 1, after V lost 7 bases and J lost 5 bases. The CDR3 is 13 amino acids. CDR3 coding DNA: TGTGCCAGTATGGGACAGGGGGATCAGCCCCAGCATTTT. This codes for CASMGQGDQPQHF.

The gene calls are TRBV5-1 and TRBJ2-7; unclear D gene. Trimming took 0 bases from V and 6 from J, leaving 10 bases between them. The CDR3 is made up of 13 amino acids. Germline V gene lookup returns CDR1 SGHRS and CDR2 YFSETQ. CDR3 residues: CASSLEARGEQYF. The CDR3 coding sequence is TGCGCCAGCAGCTTGGAGGCCAGAGGCGAGCAGTACTTC.

The V gene is TRBV14, the J gene TRBJ1-1; no firm D call. CDR3 length equals 13 residues. Looked up from germline, CDR1 is SGHDN and CDR2 is FVKESK. Trimming shortened V by 2 bases and J by 11 bases, and 15 bases separated the two germline ends. The CDR3 DNA reads TGTGCCAGCAGCCAATCCTGGAGGGAAGTCGCTTTCTTT. The encoded protein is CASSQSWREVAFF. Combining the CDR3 with reference TRBV14 and TRBJ1-1 gives the whole variable domain EAGVTQFPSHSVIEKGQTVTLRCDPISGHDNLYWYRRVMGKEIKFLLHFVKESKQDESGMPNNRFLAERTGGTYSTLKVQPAELEDSGVYFCASSQSWREVAFFGQGTRLTVV.

The count of this clone is one. The chain carries TRBV2 and TRBJ2-7, with TRBD1 as a possible D gene (5 bases). CDR3 length: 14 residues. V gave up 2 bases and J gave up 5 bases, with 13 bases separating them. The germline V gene has CDR1 SNHLY and CDR2 FYNNEI. DNA of the CDR3: TGTGCCAGCAGTGAATCTTCAGGGTCCCACGAGCAGTACTTC. Its protein product is CASSESSGSHEQYF.

The gene calls are TRBV7-9 and TRBJ1-5; 8 nucleotides agree with TRBD1. The CDR3 extends over 14 amino acids. V lost 4 bases and J lost 4; bases outside the gene matches: 3. Germline V gives CDR1 SEHNR, CDR2 FQNEAQ (reference sequence). CDR3 coding DNA: TGTGCCAGCAGCTCGGGGACAGGAAATCAGCCCCAGCATTTT. Translated, it gives CASSSGTGNQPQHF.

CDR3 sequence: CASSPYRENTEAFF. As DNA, the CDR3 is TGTGCCAGCTCACCTTACAGGGAGAACACTGAAGCTTTCTTT. The chain joins TRBV18 to TRBJ1-1; tentative D call: TRBD1 (6 bases). Germline V lookup: CDR1 KGHSH, CDR2 LQKENI. The CDR3 extends over 14 amino acids. Trimming shortened V by 3 bases and J by 1 base, and 9 bases separated the two germline ends.

The chain recombines TRBV5-1 with TRBJ1-2; D unresolved. In germline, CDR1 is SGHRS, CDR2 YFSETQ. CDR3 length: 14 residues. Trimming removed 2 bases at V and 8 bases at J, with 16 bases between. CDR3 residues: CASSLSSGEEGYTF. In nucleotides, the CDR3 is TGCGCCAGCAGCTTAAGCAGTGGAGAGGAGGGCTACACCTTC.

The gene calls are TRBV5-4 and TRBJ1-1; 7 bases map to TRBD1. The CDR3 length is 13 residues. The V gene end was trimmed by 0 bases and the J gene end by 7 bases; junction bases not matched to a gene: 3. Germline assignment: CDR1 SGHNT and CDR2 YYREEE (reference sequence). CDR3 sequence: CASSLDRGIEAFF. The CDR3 nucleotides are TGTGCCAGCAGCTTGGACAGGGGAATTGAAGCTTTCTTT. The full variable domain, completed using reference TRBV5-4 and TRBJ1-1, is ETGVTQSPTHLIKTRGQQVTLRCSSQSGHNTVSWYQQALGQGPQFIFQYYREEENGRGNFPPRFSGLQFPNYSSELNVNALELDDSALYLCASSLDRGIEAFFGQGTRLTVV.

V is TRBV30 and J is TRBJ1-2, with unresolved D. V lost 3 bases and J lost 5, with 16 bases in between. The germline CDR1 and CDR2 sequences are GTSNPN and SVGIG (reference sequence). The CDR3 is made up of 14 amino acids. This CDR3 reads CAWSPDREKYGYTF. CDR3 coding DNA: TGTGCCTGGAGCCCGGACCGGGAGAAGTATGGCTACACCTTC.

The CDR3 spells CATSDFPGQGGYTF. In nucleotides, the CDR3 is TGTGCCACCAGTGATTTCCCAGGGCAGGGTGGCTACACCTTC. V gene TRBV24-1 combines with J gene TRBJ1-2; maybe TRBD1 (5 bases). The CDR3 sequence is 14 residues long. CDR1 and CDR2 from the germline V gene are KGHDR and SFDVKD. V lost 1 base and J 7 bases, leaving 12 bases between the germline ends.

This chain joins TRBV2 and TRBJ1-5, with D perhaps TRBD1 (5 bases). The germline gives CDR1 SNHLY, CDR2 FYNNEI. V lost 9 bases and J 4 bases, leaving 16 bases between the germline ends. CDR3 length: 14 amino acids. CDR3 sequence: CASSNQGQNQPQHF. Here the CDR3 DNA reads TGTGCCAGTTCCAATCAGGGCCAAAATCAGCCCCAGCATTTT.

V gene TRBV24-1 combines with J gene TRBJ1-1; weak D call: TRBD1 (6 bases). V was cut by 5 bases and J by 11 bases, with 14 bases left in between. Germline V CDR1 and CDR2: KGHDR, SFDVKD. The CDR3 spans 12 residues. CDR3 coding DNA: TGTGCCACCAGTGCTCCCGGGACAAGGGCTTTCTTT. Encoded protein: CATSAPGTRAFF.

The rearrangement joins TRBV6-4 to TRBJ2-2; D not certain. The V end lost 0 bases, the J end lost 3 bases, and 5 bases lay between the germline ends. CDR3 length equals 14 residues. Germline loops: CDR1 MRHNA, CDR2 SNTAGT. CDR3 sequence (DNA): TGTGCCAGCAGTGACTCGTCAGACACCGGGGAGCTGTTTTTT. Protein: CASSDSSDTGELFF.

CDR3 sequence (DNA): TGCAGTGCTAGTCGTGTGGGGACATCCACTAGCAATCAGCCCCAGCATTTT. It yields the protein CSASRVGTSTSNQPQHF. The chain recombines TRBV20-1 with TRBJ1-5, with a tentative D call TRBD1 (6 bases). In germline, CDR1 is DFQATT, CDR2 SNEGSKA (reference sequence). CDR3 size: 17 residues. V was clipped by 3 bases and J by 0 bases, with 18 bases between them.

The chain joins TRBV4-1 to TRBJ2-3; possible D gene TRBD2, 7 bases. CDR1 MGHRA and CDR2 YSYEKL come from the germline V gene. Trimming took 1 base from V and 7 from J, leaving 18 bases between them. CDR3 length equals 16 residues. The CDR3 DNA sequence: TGCGCCAGCAGCCAAGGGGGGGGCCTAGCTCGATATACGCAGTATTTT. Its translation: CASSQGGGLARYTQYF.

This clone was detected a few times. Other DNA sequences in this specimen translate into the identical CDR3. This chain connects TRBV6-1 to TRBJ1-5; D remains ambiguous. Germline CDR1 is MNHNS and CDR2 is SASEGT. V gave up 0 bases and J gave up 2 bases, with 5 bases separating them. CDR3 length: 14 amino acids. The CDR3 spells CASSEAGGNQPQHF. In nucleotides, the CDR3 is TGTGCCAGCAGTGAAGCGGGAGGCAATCAGCCCCAGCATTTT.

V usage is TRBV6-2 or TRBV6-3 and J usage is TRBJ1-5; D is ambiguous. V was pared by 6 bases and J by 11 bases, with 11 bases between. The CDR3 is 11 residues long. Germline V gives CDR1 MNHEY, CDR2 SVGEGT. The CDR3 region has the DNA TGTGCCAGCAGCCAGTCGGAGGCCCAGCATTTT. This codes for CASSQSEAQHF.

The CDR3: CASSSYRQGIYEQYF. The CDR3 nucleotides read TGTGCCAGCAGTTCCTATCGACAGGGCATCTACGAGCAGTACTTC. The chain links TRBV28 to TRBJ2-7; 7 bases align to TRBD1. The V and J ends lost 4 bases and 3 bases, in that order; junction bases with no gene match: 9. The CDR3 consists of 15 residues. Per the germline V gene, CDR1 is MDHEN and CDR2 is SYDVKM.

The chain is built from TRBV4-2 and TRBJ1-5, with D tentatively TRBD1 (6 bases). The CDR3 runs 15 residues. Germline CDR1 is LGHNA and CDR2 is YNFKEQ. Trimming left V 4 bases short and J 6 bases short, with 16 bases between. CDR3 in DNA: TGTGCCAGCAGCCTGACAGGTGAAAGGGGTCAGCCCCAGCATTTT. The encoded protein is CASSLTGERGQPQHF.

The CDR3 region is CASSIDRPFRGSGNTIYF. DNA of the CDR3: TGTGCCAGTAGTATAGATCGGCCATTTAGGGGCTCTGGAAACACCATATATTTT. The V and J genes are TRBV19 and TRBJ1-3; D is perhaps TRBD1 (5 bases). Germline values: CDR1 LNHDA, CDR2 SQIVND (reference sequence). V lost 0 bases, J lost 0 bases, and 15 bases lay in between. The CDR3 totals 18 residues.

The chain uses TRBV5-8 and TRBJ1-2, with D tentatively TRBD1 (6 bases). Germline assignment: CDR1 SGHTS and CDR2 YDEGEE. V was clipped by 2 bases and J by 8 bases, with 13 bases between them. The CDR3 is made up of 13 amino acids. The CDR3, as DNA: TGTGCCAGCAGCTTTCAGGGGATCTGGGGCTACACCTTC. Amino acid sequence: CASSFQGIWGYTF.

J is TRBJ1-5 and V is TRBV19; 8 bases agree with TRBD1. V was pared by 8 bases and J by 0 bases, with 3 bases of the junction left unmatched. Looked up from germline, CDR1 is LNHDA and CDR2 is SQIVND (reference sequence). There are 14 residues in the CDR3. This CDR3 reads CASGTGNSNQPQHF. The DNA of the CDR3 is TGTGCCAGTGGGACAGGCAATAGCAATCAGCCCCAGCATTTT.

The gene calls are TRBV6-5 and TRBJ1-3; D uncertain. Germline V lookup: CDR1 MNHEY, CDR2 SVGAGI. V shed 5 bases and J shed 0 bases, with 11 bases lying between them. This CDR3 comprises 15 residues. The CDR3 DNA follows: TGTGCCAGCAGTCAGTCAGGTGGCTCTGGAAACACCATATATTTT. It codes for CASSQSGGSGNTIYF.

The CDR3 loop is CATSATGPNQPQHF. CDR3 DNA sequence: TGTGCCACCAGTGCGACAGGACCCAATCAGCCCCAGCATTTT. The chain couples TRBV24-1 to TRBJ1-5; D perhaps matches TRBD1 (6 bases). The CDR3 length is 14 residues. Per germline, CDR1 KGHDR and CDR2 SFDVKD. V gave up 5 bases and J gave up 3 bases, with 10 bases separating them.